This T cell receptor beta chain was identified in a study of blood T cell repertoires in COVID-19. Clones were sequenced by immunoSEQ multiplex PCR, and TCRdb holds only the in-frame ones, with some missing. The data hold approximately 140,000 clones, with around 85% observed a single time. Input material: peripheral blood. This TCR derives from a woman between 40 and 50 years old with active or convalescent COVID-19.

The CDR3, as DNA: TGTGCCAGCAGCCAAGACGTCCCTCCCAGGGCGTCTGGAAACACCATATATTTT. Translation gives CASSQDVPPRASGNTIYF. The chain uses TRBV3-1 (or the pseudogene TRBV3-2) and TRBJ1-3, with D maybe TRBD1 (5 bases). The germline gives CDR1 LGHDT, CDR2 YNNKEL (reference sequence). The CDR3 covers 18 residues. V was pared by 0 bases and J by 1 base, with 16 bases between.